This T cell receptor beta chain was profiled in a study of beta chain features in type 1 diabetes. Study results and limitations: More deletions and fewer insertions at VDJ junctions were found in patients with type 1 diabetes. Across all four CD4+ subsets, people with type 1 diabetes showed modestly shorter TCRB CDR3s. A greater similarity of naive, central memory and Treg TCRB repertoires was seen among patients than among healthy donors.

This CDR3 contains 13 residues. Trimming removed 1 base at V and 5 bases at J, with 7 bases between. CDR1 SGHTA and CDR2 FQGNSA come from the germline V gene. This clone has just a few counts. Its antigen is unidentified. Investigators reverse transcribed all isolated RNA, so they sequenced expressed TCRB transcripts. This table comes from immunoSEQ multiplex PCR, and its TCRdb copy is limited to in-frame clones, with some not included. The profile covers roughly 300,000 clones, with approximately 9.9% appearing a single time and less than 1.2% taken by the ten largest. The sequence derives from a man under 40 with type 1 diabetes. Sequencing used central memory CD4+ T cells from blood. The V call is TRBV7-2, the J call TRBJ2-3; D unresolved. The CDR3 region has the DNA TGTGCCAGCAGCTTAGAAATTTTAGATACGCAGTATTTT. Its translation: CASSLEILDTQYF.